This entry features one TCR beta chain sequence. The data stem from a study of control samples from healthy donors and cancer patients. Here immunoSEQ multiplex PCR was the method, and the copy in TCRdb shows in-frame clones only, minus some. The table has roughly 170,000 clones, roughly 91% seen once. The origin of this receptor is a man younger than 30 in good health. Sequenced input: blood.

The CDR3 here is CASSEFPARTSYEQYF. The CDR3 DNA reads as TGTGCCAGCAGTGAATTTCCCGCCAGGACCTCCTACGAGCAGTACTTC. The chain carries TRBV6-1 and TRBJ2-7, with D uncertain. Trimming removed 2 bases at V and 0 bases at J, with 14 bases between. The CDR3 is 16 amino acids. CDR1 and CDR2 from the germline V gene are MNHNS and SASEGT.